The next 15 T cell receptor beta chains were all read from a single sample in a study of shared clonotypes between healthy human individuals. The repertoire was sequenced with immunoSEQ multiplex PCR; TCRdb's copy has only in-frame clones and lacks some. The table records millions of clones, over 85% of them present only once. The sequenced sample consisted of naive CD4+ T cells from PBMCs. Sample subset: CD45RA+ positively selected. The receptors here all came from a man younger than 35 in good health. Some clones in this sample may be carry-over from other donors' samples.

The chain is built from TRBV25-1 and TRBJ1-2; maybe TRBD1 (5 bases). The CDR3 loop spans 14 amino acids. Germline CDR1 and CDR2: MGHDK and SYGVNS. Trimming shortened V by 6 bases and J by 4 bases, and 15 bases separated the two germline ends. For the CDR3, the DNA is TGTGCCAGCAGGGGTAATACTCAGGGCTATGGCTACACCTTC. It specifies CASRGNTQGYGYTF.

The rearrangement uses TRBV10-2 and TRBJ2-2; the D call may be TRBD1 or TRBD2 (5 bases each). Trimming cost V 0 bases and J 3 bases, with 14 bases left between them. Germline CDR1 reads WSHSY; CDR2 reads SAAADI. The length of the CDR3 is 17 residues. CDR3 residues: CASSESNWGSDTGELFF. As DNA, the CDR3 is TGCGCCAGCAGTGAGTCGAATTGGGGGTCAGACACCGGGGAGCTGTTTTTT.

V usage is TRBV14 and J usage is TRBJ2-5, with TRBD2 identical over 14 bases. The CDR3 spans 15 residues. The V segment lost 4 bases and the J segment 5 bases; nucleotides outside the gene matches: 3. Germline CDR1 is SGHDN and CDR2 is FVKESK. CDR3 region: CASSPGLAGVETQYF. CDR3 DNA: TGTGCCAGCAGCCCGGGACTAGCGGGAGTTGAGACCCAGTACTTC.

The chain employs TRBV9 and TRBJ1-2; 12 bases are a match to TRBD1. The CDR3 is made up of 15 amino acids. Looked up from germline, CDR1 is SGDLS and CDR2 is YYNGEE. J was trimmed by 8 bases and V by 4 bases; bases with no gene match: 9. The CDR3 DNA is TGTGCCAGCAGCCCCTCCGGGACAGGGGGCTTGGGCTACACCTTC. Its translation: CASSPSGTGGLGYTF.

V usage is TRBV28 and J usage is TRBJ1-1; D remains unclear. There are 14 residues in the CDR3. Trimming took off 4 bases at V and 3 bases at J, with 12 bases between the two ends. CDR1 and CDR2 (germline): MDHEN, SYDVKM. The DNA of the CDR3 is TGTGCCAGCAGTTCACCAAAATTGGACACTGAAGCTTTCTTT. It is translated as CASSSPKLDTEAFF.

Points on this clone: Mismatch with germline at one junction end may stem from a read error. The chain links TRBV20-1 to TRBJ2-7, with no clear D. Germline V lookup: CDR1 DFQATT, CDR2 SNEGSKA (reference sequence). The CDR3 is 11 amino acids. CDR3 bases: TGCAGTGCCCCGCCTCTATACGGGCAGTACTTC. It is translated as CSAPPLYGQYF.

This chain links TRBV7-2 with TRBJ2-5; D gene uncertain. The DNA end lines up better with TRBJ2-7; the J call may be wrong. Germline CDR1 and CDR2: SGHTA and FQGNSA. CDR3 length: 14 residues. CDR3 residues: CASSPSRTSYEQYF. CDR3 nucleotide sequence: TGTGCCAGCAGCCCCTCACGTACTTCCTACGAGCAGTACTTC.

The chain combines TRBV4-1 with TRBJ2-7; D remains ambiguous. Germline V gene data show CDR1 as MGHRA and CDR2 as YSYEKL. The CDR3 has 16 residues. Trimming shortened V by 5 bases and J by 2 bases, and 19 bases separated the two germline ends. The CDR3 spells CASSNPTRRLTYEQYF. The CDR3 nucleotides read TGCGCCAGCAGCAACCCTACAAGACGCCTGACCTACGAGCAGTACTTC.

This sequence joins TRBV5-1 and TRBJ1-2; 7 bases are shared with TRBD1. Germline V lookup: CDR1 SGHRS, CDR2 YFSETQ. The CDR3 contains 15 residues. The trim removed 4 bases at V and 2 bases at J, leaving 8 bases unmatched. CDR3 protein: CASSQSTGVNYGYTF. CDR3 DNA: TGCGCCAGCAGCCAATCTACAGGGGTCAACTATGGCTACACCTTC.

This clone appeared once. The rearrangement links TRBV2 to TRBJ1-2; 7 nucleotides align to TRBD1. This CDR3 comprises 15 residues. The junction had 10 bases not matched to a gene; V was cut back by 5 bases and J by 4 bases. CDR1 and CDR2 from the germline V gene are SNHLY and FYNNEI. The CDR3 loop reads CASSRQGVKVYGYTF. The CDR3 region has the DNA TGTGCCAGCAGTAGACAGGGAGTAAAAGTCTATGGCTACACCTTC.

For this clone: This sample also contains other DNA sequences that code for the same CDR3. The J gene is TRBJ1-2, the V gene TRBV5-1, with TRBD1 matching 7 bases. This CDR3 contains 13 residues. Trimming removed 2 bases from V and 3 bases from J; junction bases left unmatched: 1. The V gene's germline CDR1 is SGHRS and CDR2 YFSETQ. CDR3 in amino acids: CASSLTGDYGYTF. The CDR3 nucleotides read TGCGCCAGCAGCTTAACAGGGGACTATGGCTACACCTTC. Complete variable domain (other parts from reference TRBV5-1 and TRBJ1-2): KAGVTQTPRYLIKTRGQQVTLSCSPISGHRSVSWYQQTPGQGLQFLFEYFSETQRNKGNFPGRFSGRQFSNSRSEMNVSTLELGDSALYLCASSLTGDYGYTFGSGTRLTVV.

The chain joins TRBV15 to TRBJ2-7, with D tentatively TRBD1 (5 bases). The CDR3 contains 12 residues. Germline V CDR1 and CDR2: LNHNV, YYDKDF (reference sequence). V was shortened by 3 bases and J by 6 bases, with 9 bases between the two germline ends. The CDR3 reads CATSSRQFEQYF. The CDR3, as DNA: TGTGCCACCAGCAGCCGACAGTTCGAGCAGTACTTC.

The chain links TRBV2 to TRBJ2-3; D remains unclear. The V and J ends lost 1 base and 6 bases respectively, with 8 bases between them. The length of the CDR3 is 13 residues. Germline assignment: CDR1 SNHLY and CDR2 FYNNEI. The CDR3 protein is CASSEEGVDTQYF. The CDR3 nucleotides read TGTGCCAGCAGTGAAGAGGGTGTGGATACGCAGTATTTT.

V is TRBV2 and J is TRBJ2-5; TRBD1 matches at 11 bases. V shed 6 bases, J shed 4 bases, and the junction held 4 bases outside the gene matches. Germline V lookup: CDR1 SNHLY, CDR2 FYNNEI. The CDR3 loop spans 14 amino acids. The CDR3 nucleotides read TGTGCCAGCAGACGGACAGGGGGCTCAGAGACCCAGTACTTC. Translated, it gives CASRRTGGSETQYF. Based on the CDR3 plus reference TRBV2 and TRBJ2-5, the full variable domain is EPEVTQTPSHQVTQMGQEVILRCVPISNHLYFYWYRQILGQKVEFLVSFYNNEISEKSEIFDDQFSVERPDGSNFTLKIRSTKLEDSAMYFCASRRTGGSETQYFGPGTRLLVL.

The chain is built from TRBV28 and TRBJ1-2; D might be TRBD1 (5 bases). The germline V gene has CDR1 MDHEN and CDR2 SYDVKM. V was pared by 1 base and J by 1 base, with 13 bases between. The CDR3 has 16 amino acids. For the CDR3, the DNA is TGTGCCAGCAGTTTATTTCTCGGGGACCTTAACTATGGCTACACCTTC. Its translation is CASSLFLGDLNYGYTF.